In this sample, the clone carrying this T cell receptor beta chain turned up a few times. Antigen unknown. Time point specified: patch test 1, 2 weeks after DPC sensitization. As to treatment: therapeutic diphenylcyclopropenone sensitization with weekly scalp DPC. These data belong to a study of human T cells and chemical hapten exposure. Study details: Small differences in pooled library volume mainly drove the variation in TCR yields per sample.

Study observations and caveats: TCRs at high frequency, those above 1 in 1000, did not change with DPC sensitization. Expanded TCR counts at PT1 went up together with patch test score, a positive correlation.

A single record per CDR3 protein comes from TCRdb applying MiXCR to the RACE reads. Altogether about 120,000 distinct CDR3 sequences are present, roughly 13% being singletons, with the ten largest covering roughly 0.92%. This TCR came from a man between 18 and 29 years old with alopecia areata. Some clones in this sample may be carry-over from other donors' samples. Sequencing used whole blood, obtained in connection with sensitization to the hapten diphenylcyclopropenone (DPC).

The CDR3 bases are TGTGCCAGTAGGAACCAGAGCAACTCTGGGGCCAACGTCCTGACTTTC. This encodes CASRNQSNSGANVLTF. The chain employs TRBV27 and TRBJ2-6, with D uncertain. Trimming pared 9 bases from V and 0 bases from J, leaving 15 bases between. Germline V CDR1 and CDR2: MNHEY, SMNVEV (reference sequence). The CDR3 is made up of 16 amino acids.